The source of this T cell receptor beta chain is a study of cytomegalovirus exposure and HLA in healthy donors. Primers: 60 Vbeta forward and 13 Jbeta reverse. Generated by immunoSEQ multiplex PCR, the TCRdb table keeps only in-frame clones and is missing some. The table lists 40,000 to 60,000 clones. V was shortened by 8 bases and J by 7 bases, with 21 bases between the two germline ends. The CDR3 loop spans 14 amino acids. Germline V gives CDR1 MNHEY, CDR2 SVGAGI. The chain has TRBV6-5 and TRBJ2-7; D might be TRBD2 (6 bases). The sequence was collected from a female donor in good health and CMV-seronegative. The source material was PBMCs. This CDR3 reads CASVRRAGTGEQYF. CDR3 DNA: TGTGCCAGCGTGAGGAGGGCAGGGACGGGGGAGCAGTACTTC.